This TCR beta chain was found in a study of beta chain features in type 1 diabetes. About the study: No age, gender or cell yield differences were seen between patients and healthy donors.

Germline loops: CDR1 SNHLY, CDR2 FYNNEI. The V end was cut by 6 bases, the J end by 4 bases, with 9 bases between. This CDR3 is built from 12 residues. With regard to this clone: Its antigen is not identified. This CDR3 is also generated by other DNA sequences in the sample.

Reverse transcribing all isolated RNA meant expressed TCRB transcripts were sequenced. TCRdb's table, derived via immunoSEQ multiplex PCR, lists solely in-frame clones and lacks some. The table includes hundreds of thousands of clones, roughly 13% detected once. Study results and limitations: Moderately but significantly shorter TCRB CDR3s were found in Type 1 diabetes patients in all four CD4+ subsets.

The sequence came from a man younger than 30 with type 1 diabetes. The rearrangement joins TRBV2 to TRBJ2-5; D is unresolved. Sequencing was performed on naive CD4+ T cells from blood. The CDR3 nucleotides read TGTGCCAGCAGCGAGGTTCGAGAGACCCAGTACTTC. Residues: CASSEVRETQYF.